Below, 25 T cell receptor beta chains from the same sample are listed, as sequenced in a study of patients and donors after allogeneic stem cell transplantation. TCRdb used MiXCR to reprocess the RT-PCR reads, holding one entry per CDR3 protein. This table holds roughly 40,000 distinct CDR3 sequences, about 30% found once. Sequences were obtained from blood, either unsorted or a sorted T cell fraction (not recorded which). Every receptor here comes from a human donor who was either an allogeneic HSCT recipient or a stem cell or donor lymphocyte infusion donor (not recorded which). It is not recorded whose cells these are; they may come from a transplant donor.

The chain joins TRBV5-1 to TRBJ1-1, with D possibly matching TRBD1 (5 bases). Deletions cut 0 bases from V and 4 bases from J, with 10 bases between. The germline gives CDR1 SGHRS, CDR2 YFSETQ. The length of the CDR3 is 14 residues. CDR3 bases: TGCGCCAGCAGCTTGGACCAGGGACTCACTGAAGCTTTCTTT. The encoded protein is CASSLDQGLTEAFF.

There are many counts of this clonotype. The genes are TRBV18 and TRBJ2-1; 8 nucleotides line up with TRBD2. J was trimmed by 10 bases and V by 4 bases; bases with no gene match: 12. CDR3 length: 15 amino acids. Germline V gene data show CDR1 as KGHSH and CDR2 as LQKENI. The CDR3 loop is CASSQGLVGTLEQFF. In DNA form, the CDR3 reads TGTGCCAGCTCACAGGGACTAGTGGGGACTTTGGAGCAGTTCTTC.

This clonotype was recorded many times. The V gene is TRBV4-3, the J gene TRBJ1-3, with no clear D. This CDR3 contains 12 residues. The V gene lost 0 bases and the J gene lost 5 bases, with 2 bases spanning the gap. CDR1 and CDR2 from the germline V gene are LGHNA and YSLEER. CDR3 in DNA: TGCGCCAGCAGCCAAGATAGAAACACCATATATTTT. This encodes CASSQDRNTIYF.

This clonotype was recorded a few times. J is TRBJ1-6 and V is TRBV7-9; TRBD1 matches 8 bases. The CDR3 totals 17 residues. Germline V gives CDR1 SEHNR, CDR2 FQNEAQ (reference sequence). The J segment lost 0 bases and the V segment lost 4 bases, leaving 5 bases of the junction unmatched. The CDR3 coding sequence is TGTGCCAGCAGCTCGGGGACAGGCAGCTCCTATAATTCACCCCTCCACTTT. The encoded protein is CASSSGTGSSYNSPLHF.

CDR3 loop: CATSLRGSQETQYF. In DNA, the CDR3 is TGTGCCACCAGCCTAAGGGGGAGTCAAGAGACCCAGTACTTC. This chain joins TRBV15 and TRBJ2-5; possibly TRBD1 for D (6 bases). The V and J ends lost 5 bases and 2 bases respectively, with 12 bases between them. CDR1 LNHNV and CDR2 YYDKDF come from the germline V gene (reference sequence). The CDR3 runs to 14 residues.

Only a few counts were recorded for this clonotype. This chain links TRBV10-3 with TRBJ2-7, with TRBD2 matching 11 bases. The CDR3 extends over 15 amino acids. The ends lost 4 bases at V and 4 bases at J; junction bases unmatched: 6. Germline-derived CDR1 and CDR2 are ENHRY and SYGVKD. The CDR3 bases are TGTGCCATCAGTGGGGGGGGACTAGCGGCTTACGAGCAGTACTTC. Its protein product is CAISGGGLAAYEQYF.

A note on this clonotype: The junction differs from germline at one of its ends, possibly a read error. This chain links TRBV7-9 with TRBJ2-1, with D uncertain. The CDR3 loop spans 13 amino acids. In germline, CDR1 is SEHNR, CDR2 FQNEAQ (reference sequence). DNA for the CDR3: TGTGCCAGCAGCCCGATTAGGACCTTATCTAAGGTCTTC. Translating gives CASSPIRTLSKVF.

This chain connects TRBV20-1 to TRBJ2-1; weak D call: TRBD1 (6 bases). Germline V gives CDR1 DFQATT, CDR2 SNEGSKA (reference sequence). There are 15 residues in the CDR3. Trimming left V 0 bases short and J 0 bases short, with 9 bases between. CDR3 region: CSARDPGVSYNEQFF. CDR3 coding DNA: TGCAGTGCTAGAGATCCAGGGGTCTCCTACAATGAGCAGTTCTTC.

This clonotype occurred many times. This sequence joins TRBV24-1 and TRBJ1-5; D perhaps matches TRBD1 (5 bases). The V gene's germline CDR1 is KGHDR and CDR2 SFDVKD. V was clipped by 3 bases and J by 6 bases, with 11 bases between them. This CDR3 region has 14 residues. The CDR3 coding sequence is TGTGCCACCAGTGATCGCAGGGTTTCTCAGCCCCAGCATTTT. Translating gives CATSDRRVSQPQHF.

This clonotype was seen at least ten times. V is TRBV29-1 and J is TRBJ1-2; TRBD1 matches 10 bases. The CDR3 totals 13 residues. V shed 6 bases, J shed 6 bases, and the junction held 7 bases outside the gene matches. Germline V lookup: CDR1 SQVTM, CDR2 ANQGSEA. CDR3 sequence: CSVGQGVPHGYTF. CDR3 nucleotides: TGCAGCGTCGGACAGGGGGTCCCCCATGGCTACACCTTC.

V usage is TRBV20-1 and J usage is TRBJ2-7; D possibly corresponds to TRBD1 (6 bases). The germline V gene has CDR1 DFQATT and CDR2 SNEGSKA (reference sequence). Trimming took 0 bases from V and 3 from J, leaving 12 bases between them. This CDR3 has 14 amino acids. This chain's CDR3 is CSARDPTGFYEQYF. The CDR3 DNA follows: TGCAGTGCTAGAGATCCAACAGGGTTCTACGAGCAGTACTTC.

The sample holds a few counts of this clonotype. The rearrangement joins TRBV12-3 or TRBV12-4 to TRBJ1-6; perhaps TRBD1 as D (5 bases). Trimming stripped 1 base from V and 3 bases from J, with 19 bases between. CDR3 size: 19 residues. This CDR3 is CASSLVYWAGQFYNSPLHF. In nucleotides, the CDR3 is TGTGCCAGCAGTTTAGTTTATTGGGCCGGACAATTCTATAATTCACCCCTCCACTTT.

This chain uses TRBV5-1 with TRBJ2-5; D is undetermined. The CDR3 is 13 residues long. Germline CDR1 reads SGHRS; CDR2 reads YFSETQ. Trimming stripped 2 bases from V and 2 bases from J, with 7 bases between. The CDR3 reads CASSFIPQETQYF. The CDR3 DNA reads as TGCGCCAGCAGCTTTATACCGCAAGAGACCCAGTACTTC. Full variable domain (missing parts from reference TRBV5-1 and TRBJ2-5): KAGVTQTPRYLIKTRGQQVTLSCSPISGHRSVSWYQQTPGQGLQFLFEYFSETQRNKGNFPGRFSGRQFSNSRSEMNVSTLELGDSALYLCASSFIPQETQYFGPGTRLLVL.

The rearrangement uses TRBV28 and TRBJ1-3; the match to TRBD1 covers 8 bases. V shed 3 bases and J 2 bases; nucleotides not matched to a gene: 6. CDR3 size: 16 residues. Germline assignment: CDR1 MDHEN and CDR2 SYDVKM. The CDR3 here is CASSFPRQGTGNTIYF. DNA for the CDR3: TGTGCCAGCAGTTTCCCCAGACAGGGGACTGGAAACACCATATATTTT.

This clonotype occurred once. The rearrangement uses TRBV4-3 and TRBJ2-2; D call uncertain. Trimming pared 0 bases from V and 0 bases from J, leaving 14 bases between. The CDR3 consists of 18 residues. CDR1 is LGHNA and CDR2 is YSLEER in the germline V gene. For the CDR3, the DNA is TGCGCCAGCAGCCAAGACCCTCTATACCTCTCGAACACCGGGGAGCTGTTTTTT. Translating it yields CASSQDPLYLSNTGELFF.

The CDR3 DNA reads as TGTGCCAGCAGTTTAGTGCCAGGGGCCGGAGGGTACTATGGCTACACCTTC. Its translation is CASSLVPGAGGYYGYTF. J is TRBJ1-2 and V is TRBV28; D may be TRBD1 (6 bases). Per germline, CDR1 MDHEN and CDR2 SYDVKM. The V gene lost 2 bases and the J gene lost 3 bases, with 19 bases spanning the gap. The CDR3 spans 17 residues.

This chain uses TRBV18 with TRBJ1-3; D not resolved. Germline V CDR1 and CDR2: KGHSH, LQKENI. The CDR3 runs to 13 residues. Trimming cost V 3 bases and J 4 bases, with 7 bases left between them. The CDR3 DNA is TGTGCCAGCTCACCTTTCCCGGGAAACACCATATATTTT. It codes for CASSPFPGNTIYF.

This clonotype has just a few counts. This chain links TRBV30 with TRBJ1-1; D is undetermined. Trimming removed 3 bases at V and 6 bases at J, with 11 bases between. The CDR3 loop spans 12 amino acids. CDR1 and CDR2 from the germline V gene are GTSNPN and SVGIG (reference sequence). CDR3 nucleotide sequence: TGTGCCTGGAGCTTCCAGTATCCTGAAGCTTTCTTT. Its protein is CAWSFQYPEAFF.

This clonotype was counted at least ten times. The gene calls are TRBV28 and TRBJ2-1, with 7 bases fitting TRBD1. V was pared by 7 bases and J by 0 bases, with 3 bases of the junction left unmatched. The CDR3 loop spans 14 amino acids. Germline V CDR1 and CDR2: MDHEN, SYDVKM. The CDR3 here is CASIRDSSYNEQFF. The CDR3 DNA reads TGTGCCAGCATCCGGGACAGCTCCTACAATGAGCAGTTCTTC. Based on the CDR3 plus reference TRBV28 and TRBJ2-1, the full variable domain is DVKVTQSSRYLVKRTGEKVFLECVQDMDHENMFWYRQDPGLGLRLIYFSYDVKMKEKGDIPEGYSVSREKKERFSLILESASTNQTSMYLCASIRDSSYNEQFFGPGTRLTVL.

This clonotype was seen more than once but under ten times. The chain couples TRBV4-3 to TRBJ2-1, with 14 nucleotides matching TRBD2. V lost 2 bases and J lost 8; bases outside the gene matches: 8. This CDR3 has 17 residues. Germline V gives CDR1 LGHNA, CDR2 YSLEER. The CDR3 DNA reads as TGCGCCAGCAGCCAATCGCGGACTAGCGGGAGGTTGTATGAGCAGTTCTTC. It specifies CASSQSRTSGRLYEQFF.

This clonotype was seen many times. The chain has TRBV28 and TRBJ1-5; D is unclear. The CDR3 spans 15 residues. Germline lookup yields CDR1 MDHEN and CDR2 SYDVKM. Trimming shortened V by 9 bases and J by 6 bases, and 21 bases separated the two germline ends. The CDR3 nucleotides are TGTGCCAGTACAGAGGCAGGAGAAGTAGGTCAGCCCCAGCATTTT. It translates to CASTEAGEVGQPQHF.

This clonotype appeared once. The J gene is TRBJ2-3, the V gene TRBV29-1; 9 nucleotides agree with TRBD2. CDR3 length equals 15 residues. After removal of 3 bases from V and 3 bases from J, the junction contained 7 bases not matched to a gene. Per the germline V gene, CDR1 is SQVTM and CDR2 is ANQGSEA. Here the CDR3 DNA reads TGCAGCGTTGACCGTAGCGGGAGCTGGACAGATACGCAGTATTTT. Translation: CSVDRSGSWTDTQYF.

This clonotype was detected ten times or more. This sequence joins TRBV12-3 or TRBV12-4 and TRBJ1-2, with 9 bases identical to TRBD1. The CDR3 contains 13 residues. V lost 5 bases to trimming and J lost 4 bases; unmatched junction nucleotides: 2. The chain's CDR3 is CASSPGQGYGYTF. The CDR3 nucleotides read TGTGCCAGCAGTCCGGGACAGGGCTATGGCTACACCTTC.

This clonotype turned up a few times. The chain recombines TRBV5-4 with TRBJ1-5, with TRBD1 identical over 10 bases. The V gene end was trimmed by 2 bases and the J gene end by 0 bases; junction bases not matched to a gene: 8. The CDR3 has 18 residues. Germline V lookup: CDR1 SGHNT, CDR2 YYREEE (reference sequence). CDR3 sequence reads: CASSLWDRGILSNQPQHF. In nucleotides, the CDR3 is TGTGCCAGCAGCTTATGGGACAGGGGTATTCTTAGCAATCAGCCCCAGCATTTT.

This clonotype was seen a handful of times. The chain joins TRBV12-3 or TRBV12-4 to TRBJ1-2; 8 bases are a match to TRBD1. This CDR3 is built from 14 residues. The trim removed 5 bases at V and 4 bases at J, leaving 6 bases unmatched. The CDR3 reads CASSGQGFGYGYTF. In nucleotides, the CDR3 is TGTGCCAGCAGTGGACAGGGTTTTGGCTATGGCTACACCTTC.